This T cell receptor (beta chain) was profiled in a study of blood T cell repertoires in COVID-19. The CDR3 extends over 17 amino acids. V was clipped by 2 bases and J by 3 bases; unmatched bases: 7. Germline V gene sequence: CDR1 SGDLS, CDR2 YYNGEE. This clone was recorded at least ten times. The repertoire was sequenced with immunoSEQ multiplex PCR; TCRdb's copy has only in-frame clones and lacks some. The sample records about 150,000 clones, about three quarters being singletons. The gene calls are TRBV9 and TRBJ1-3, with TRBD1 identical over 11 bases. The TCR comes from a man at least 80 years old with acute or convalescent COVID-19. The sample was peripheral blood. The CDR3 protein is CASSVGGQGAGGNTIYF. The CDR3 bases are TGTGCCAGCAGCGTGGGTGGACAGGGGGCAGGTGGAAACACCATATATTTT.